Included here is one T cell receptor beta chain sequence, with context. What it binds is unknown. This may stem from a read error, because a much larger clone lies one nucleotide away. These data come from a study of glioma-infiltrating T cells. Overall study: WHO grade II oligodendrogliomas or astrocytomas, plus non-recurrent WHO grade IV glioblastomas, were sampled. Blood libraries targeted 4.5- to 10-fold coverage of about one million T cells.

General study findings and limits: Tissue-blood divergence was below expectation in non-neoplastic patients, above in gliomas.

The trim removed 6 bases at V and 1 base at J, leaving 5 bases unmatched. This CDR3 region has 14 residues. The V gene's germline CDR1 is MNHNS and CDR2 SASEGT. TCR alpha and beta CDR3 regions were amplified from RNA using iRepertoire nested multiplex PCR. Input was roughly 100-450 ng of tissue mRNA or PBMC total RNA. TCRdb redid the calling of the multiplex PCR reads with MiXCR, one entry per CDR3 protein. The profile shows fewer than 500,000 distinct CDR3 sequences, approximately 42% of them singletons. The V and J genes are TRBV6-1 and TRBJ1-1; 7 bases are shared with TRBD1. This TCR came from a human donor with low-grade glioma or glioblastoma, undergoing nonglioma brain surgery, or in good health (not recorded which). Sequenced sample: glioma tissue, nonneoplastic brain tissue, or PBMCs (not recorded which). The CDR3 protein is CASSIRGTNTEAFF. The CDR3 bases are TGTGCCAGCAGCATCAGGGGGACGAACACTGAAGCTTTCTTT.